This T cell receptor beta chain was sequenced in a study of T cells in localized non-small cell lung cancer. The method was immunoSEQ multiplex PCR; TCRdb's version includes in-frame clones alone and lacks a portion of them. The sample records over a thousand clones, 26% being singletons. Concerning this clone: What it recognizes is unknown.

The germline CDR1 and CDR2 sequences are SGHNT and YENEEA. The V end lost 3 bases, the J end lost 4 bases, and 16 bases lay between the germline ends. CDR3 size: 15 residues. Findings and limits, study-wide: Only one tumor region was sequenced, so heterogeneity remains possible. Elevated blood T cell density was associated with longer overall survival. Clonality peaked in uninvolved adjacent lung rather than tumor.

The receptor was derived from a woman aged 40-69 years with stage II lung adenocarcinoma. The chain has TRBV11-3 and TRBJ2-7; tentatively, D is TRBD1 (6 bases). The material sequenced was lung tumor tissue, taken before any cancer treatment. CDR3: CASSLPTGLLYEQYF. CDR3 DNA: TGTGCCAGCAGCTTGCCCACAGGGCTTCTTTACGAGCAGTACTTC.